This is a list of T cell receptor beta chains from one sample in a study of T cell responses to AZD1222 COVID-19 vaccine. TCRdb keeps only in-frame clones here, not all; method: immunoSEQ multiplex PCR. The profile shows roughly 100,000 clones, 91% of them singletons. Material: peripheral blood, obtained on day 0 of AZD1222 vaccination. The receptors originated from an adult in good health. The conserved cysteine and the conserved F or W are not part of the CDR3 here.

J gene: TRBJ2-7; V gene: TRBV12-3/TRBV12-4; CDR3 protein: ASSLARGEQY
J gene: TRBJ2-2; V gene: TRBV6-5; CDR3 protein: ASSRGLAGTGELF
J gene: TRBJ1-6; V gene: TRBV18; CDR3 protein: ASSPGGQGSPLH
J gene: TRBJ2-2; V gene: TRBV9; CDR3 protein: ASSVGTPSRNTGELF
J gene: TRBJ2-2; V gene: TRBV19; CDR3 protein: ASSSRLADGELF
J gene: TRBJ2-1; V gene: TRBV28; CDR3 protein: ASSFPTRVGDEQF
J gene: TRBJ2-3; V gene: TRBV3-1/TRBV3-2; CDR3 protein: ASSRLARTASTDTQY
J gene: TRBJ2-7; V gene: TRBV28; CDR3 protein: ASSDAAGPYEQY
J gene: TRBJ2-6; V gene: TRBV7-2; CDR3 protein: ASSLGLSGANVLT
J gene: TRBJ2-7; V gene: TRBV5-6; CDR3 protein: ASSLGGSNIEQY
J gene: TRBJ2-1; V gene: TRBV20-1; CDR3 protein: SAVQQGLQF
J gene: TRBJ2-2; V gene: TRBV6-5; CDR3 protein: ATQTPNTGELF
J gene: TRBJ2-2; V gene: TRBV6-4; CDR3 protein: ASTESVSAGELF
J gene: TRBJ2-3; V gene: TRBV28; CDR3 protein: ASSLPGGFADTQY
J gene: TRBJ2-7; V gene: TRBV11-1; CDR3 protein: ASSWDGQFVSYEQY
J gene: TRBJ1-3; V gene: TRBV28; CDR3 protein: ASRETPRGNTIY
J gene: TRBJ1-3; V gene: TRBV7-9; CDR3 protein: ASTAIQTSGNTIY
J gene: TRBJ1-2; V gene: TRBV9; CDR3 protein: ASSVSEALQSNYGYT
J gene: TRBJ1-1; V gene: TRBV5-1; CDR3 protein: ASSDGQVNTEAF
J gene: TRBJ2-7; V gene: TRBV18; CDR3 protein: ASSRHLGQGVYEQY
J gene: TRBJ2-1; V gene: TRBV7-6; CDR3 protein: ASSESGSFYNEQF
J gene: TRBJ2-3; V gene: TRBV24-1; CDR3 protein: ATSDLGLAGKDTQY
J gene: TRBJ2-3; V gene: TRBV10-2; CDR3 protein: ASRGWDRVGDTQY
J gene: TRBJ2-7; V gene: TRBV6-2/TRBV6-3; CDR3 protein: ASSFSGLYEQY
J gene: TRBJ1-3; V gene: TRBV7-2; CDR3 protein: ASSEAGGMGNTIY
J gene: TRBJ1-5; V gene: TRBV19; CDR3 protein: ASSIARGYNQPQH
J gene: TRBJ1-2; V gene: TRBV28; CDR3 protein: ASSLFSGPGGYT
J gene: TRBJ2-7; V gene: TRBV7-6; CDR3 protein: ASSLGGTPYEQY
J gene: TRBJ2-7; V gene: TRBV27; CDR3 protein: ASSPNRDQYEQY
J gene: TRBJ2-1; V gene: TRBV19; CDR3 protein: ASRQGYNEQF
J gene: TRBJ2-3; V gene: TRBV5-4; CDR3 protein: ASSPVQGSTQY
J gene: TRBJ2-1; V gene: TRBV5-1; CDR3 protein: ASSLSTQGQGFGEQF
J gene: TRBJ2-1; V gene: TRBV5-1; CDR3 protein: ASSFGTSGNNEQF
J gene: TRBJ2-7; V gene: TRBV18; CDR3 protein: ASSPRVGTRDEQY
J gene: TRBJ2-4; V gene: TRBV11-2; CDR3 protein: ASSLTGQGRAKNIQY
J gene: TRBJ2-7; V gene: TRBV27; CDR3 protein: ASSQGPIGRQY
J gene: TRBJ2-3; V gene: TRBV24-1; CDR3 protein: ATVGVAGGTDTQY
J gene: TRBJ1-5; V gene: TRBV7-6; CDR3 protein: ASSLGAGGYSNQPQH
J gene: TRBJ2-7; V gene: TRBV11-2; CDR3 protein: ASSFRGLVEYEQY
J gene: TRBJ2-5; V gene: TRBV12-3/TRBV12-4; CDR3 protein: ASSSGETQY
J gene: TRBJ2-5; V gene: TRBV7-9; CDR3 protein: ASSPLLSYEETQY
J gene: TRBJ2-7; V gene: TRBV6-5; CDR3 protein: ASSSQAATYEQY
J gene: TRBJ2-1; V gene: TRBV19; CDR3 protein: ASSIGGEQF
J gene: TRBJ2-1; V gene: TRBV3-1/TRBV3-2; CDR3 protein: ASSRTSGSRNEQF
J gene: TRBJ2-3; V gene: TRBV24-1; CDR3 protein: ATSDPRTTTDTQY
J gene: TRBJ1-1; V gene: TRBV27; CDR3 protein: ASSLSGGSNTEAF
J gene: TRBJ1-5; V gene: TRBV19; CDR3 protein: ASSIDQPQPQH
J gene: TRBJ2-7; V gene: TRBV7-2; CDR3 protein: ASSFDTPYEQY
J gene: TRBJ1-5; V gene: TRBV4-2; CDR3 protein: ASSQEEQGGNQPQH
J gene: TRBJ1-1; V gene: TRBV28; CDR3 protein: ASSSRGNTEAF
J gene: TRBJ1-3; V gene: TRBV28; CDR3 protein: ASGKKPGNTIY
J gene: TRBJ2-2; V gene: TRBV19; CDR3 protein: ASRDRIPPGELF
J gene: TRBJ1-1; V gene: TRBV4-3; CDR3 protein: ASNSGDRYTEAF
J gene: TRBJ1-3; V gene: TRBV11-2; CDR3 protein: ASSPIIGSGNTIY
J gene: TRBJ1-2; V gene: TRBV6-5; CDR3 protein: ASSPKGPGDYGYT